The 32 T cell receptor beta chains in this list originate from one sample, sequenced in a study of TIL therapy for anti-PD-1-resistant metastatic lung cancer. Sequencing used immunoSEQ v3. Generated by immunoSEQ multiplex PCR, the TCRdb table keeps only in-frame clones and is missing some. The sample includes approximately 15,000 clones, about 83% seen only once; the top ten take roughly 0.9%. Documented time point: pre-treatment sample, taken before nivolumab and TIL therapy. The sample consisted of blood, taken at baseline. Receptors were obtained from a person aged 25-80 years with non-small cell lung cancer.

CDR3 nucleotide sequence: TGTGCCAGCAGTTACGAACAGGGACGTGCCCAGCCCCAGCATTTT. Translating gives CASSYEQGRAQPQHF. The V call is TRBV6-6, the J call TRBJ1-5; TRBD1 might be the D (6 bases). The V gene lost 2 bases and the J gene lost 7 bases, with 15 bases spanning the gap. This CDR3 has 15 amino acids. In germline, CDR1 is MNHNY, CDR2 SVGAGI (reference sequence).

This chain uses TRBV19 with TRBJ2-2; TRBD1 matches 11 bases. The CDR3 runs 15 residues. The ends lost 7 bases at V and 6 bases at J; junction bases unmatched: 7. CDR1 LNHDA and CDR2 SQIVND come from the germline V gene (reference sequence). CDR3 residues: CASITRDRGAGELFF. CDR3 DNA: TGTGCCAGTATAACCCGGGACAGGGGGGCCGGGGAGCTGTTTTTT.

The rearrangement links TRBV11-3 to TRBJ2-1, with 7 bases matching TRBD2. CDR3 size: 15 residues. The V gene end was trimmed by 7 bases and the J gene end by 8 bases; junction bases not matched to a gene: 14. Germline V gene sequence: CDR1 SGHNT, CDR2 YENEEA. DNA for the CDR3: TGTGCCAGCACCATCTGGGGAGGGCCTGACGATGAGCAGTTCTTC. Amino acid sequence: CASTIWGGPDDEQFF.

Here the CDR3 DNA reads TGTGCCAGCAGCTTTCGGGAGACTGGGGCCAACGTCCTGACTTTC. It encodes CASSFRETGANVLTF. The chain recombines TRBV7-2 with TRBJ2-6, with D possibly matching TRBD2 (6 bases). Germline V gives CDR1 SGHTA, CDR2 FQGNSA. Trimming stripped 3 bases from V and 2 bases from J, with 8 bases between. The CDR3 contains 15 residues.

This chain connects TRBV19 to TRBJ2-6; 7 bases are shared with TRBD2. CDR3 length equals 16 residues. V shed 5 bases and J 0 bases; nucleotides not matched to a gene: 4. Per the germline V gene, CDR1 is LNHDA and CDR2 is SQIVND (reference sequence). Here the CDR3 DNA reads TGTGCCAGTAGTTTTAAGCGGGGCTCTGGGGCCAACGTCCTGACTTTC. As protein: CASSFKRGSGANVLTF.

Written as DNA, the CDR3 is TGTGCCAGCAGCCTCCGAGGGAGGATGAACACCGGGGAGCTGTTTTTT. Its translation: CASSLRGRMNTGELFF. The chain carries TRBV27 and TRBJ2-2; D possibly corresponds to TRBD2 (6 bases). The CDR3 is 16 residues long. Germline assignment: CDR1 MNHEY and CDR2 SMNVEV (reference sequence). Trimming stripped 6 bases from V and 1 base from J, with 15 bases between.

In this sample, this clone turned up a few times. CDR3 amino acids: CASELGGANTEAFF. In nucleotides, the CDR3 is TGCGCCAGCGAGCTGGGGGGCGCGAACACTGAAGCTTTCTTT. The gene calls are TRBV5-1 and TRBJ1-1, with a possible D match to TRBD1 (6 bases). The CDR3 extends over 14 amino acids. Deletions cut 7 bases from V and 1 base from J, with 14 bases between. CDR1 and CDR2 (germline): SGHRS, YFSETQ.

The CDR3 sequence: CASSPFDSGTEAFF. The CDR3 nucleotides read TGCGCCAGCAGCCCTTTTGACAGCGGCACTGAAGCTTTCTTT. The genes are TRBV5-1 and TRBJ1-1; D might be TRBD1 (5 bases). The CDR3 extends over 14 amino acids. Between the trimmed V and J ends, which lost 4 bases and 4 bases, there was a span of 14 bases. Germline values: CDR1 SGHRS, CDR2 YFSETQ.

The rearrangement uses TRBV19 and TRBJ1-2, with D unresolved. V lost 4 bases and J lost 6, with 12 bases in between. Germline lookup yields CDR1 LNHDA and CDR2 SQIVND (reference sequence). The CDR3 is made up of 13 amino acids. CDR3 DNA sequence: TGTGCCAGTAGTAGGCAGGACGATCATGGCTACACCTTC. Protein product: CASSRQDDHGYTF.

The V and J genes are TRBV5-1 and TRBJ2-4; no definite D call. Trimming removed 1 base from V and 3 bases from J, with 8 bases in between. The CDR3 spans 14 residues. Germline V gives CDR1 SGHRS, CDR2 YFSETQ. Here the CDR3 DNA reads TGCGCCAGCAGCTTGACTTACAGCAAAAACATTCAGTACTTC. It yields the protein CASSLTYSKNIQYF. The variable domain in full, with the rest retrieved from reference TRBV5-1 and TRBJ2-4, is KAGVTQTPRYLIKTRGQQVTLSCSPISGHRSVSWYQQTPGQGLQFLFEYFSETQRNKGNFPGRFSGRQFSNSRSEMNVSTLELGDSALYLCASSLTYSKNIQYFGAGTRLSVL.

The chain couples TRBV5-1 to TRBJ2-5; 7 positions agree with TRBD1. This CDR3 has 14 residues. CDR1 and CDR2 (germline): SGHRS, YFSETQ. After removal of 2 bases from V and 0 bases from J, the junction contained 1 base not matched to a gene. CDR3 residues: CASSFQGDQETQYF. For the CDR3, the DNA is TGCGCCAGCAGCTTCCAGGGGGACCAAGAGACCCAGTACTTC. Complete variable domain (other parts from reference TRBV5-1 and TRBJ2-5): KAGVTQTPRYLIKTRGQQVTLSCSPISGHRSVSWYQQTPGQGLQFLFEYFSETQRNKGNFPGRFSGRQFSNSRSEMNVSTLELGDSALYLCASSFQGDQETQYFGPGTRLLVL.

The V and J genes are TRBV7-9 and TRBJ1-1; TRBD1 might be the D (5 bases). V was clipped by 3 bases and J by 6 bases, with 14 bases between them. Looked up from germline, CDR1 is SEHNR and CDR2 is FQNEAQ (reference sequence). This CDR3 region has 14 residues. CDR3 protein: CASSLTGTGAEAFF. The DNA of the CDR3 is TGTGCCAGCAGCTTGACTGGGACGGGGGCTGAAGCTTTCTTT.

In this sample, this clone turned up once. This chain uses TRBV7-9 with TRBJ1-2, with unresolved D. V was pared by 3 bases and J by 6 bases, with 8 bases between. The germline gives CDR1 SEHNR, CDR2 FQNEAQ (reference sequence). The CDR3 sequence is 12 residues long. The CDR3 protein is CASSLNDHGYTF. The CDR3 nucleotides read TGTGCCAGCAGCTTGAACGACCATGGCTACACCTTC.

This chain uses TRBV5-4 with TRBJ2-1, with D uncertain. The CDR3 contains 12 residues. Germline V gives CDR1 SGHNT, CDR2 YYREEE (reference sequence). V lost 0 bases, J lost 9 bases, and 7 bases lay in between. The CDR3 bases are TGTGCCAGCAGCTTGGGCGGTGGTGAGCAGTTCTTC. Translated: CASSLGGGEQFF.

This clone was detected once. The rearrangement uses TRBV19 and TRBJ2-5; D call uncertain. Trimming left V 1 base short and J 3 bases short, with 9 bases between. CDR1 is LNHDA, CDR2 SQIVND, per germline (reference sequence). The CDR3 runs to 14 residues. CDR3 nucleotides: TGTGCCAGTAGTATAGTACAAACCAAAGAGACCCAGTACTTC. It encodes CASSIVQTKETQYF.

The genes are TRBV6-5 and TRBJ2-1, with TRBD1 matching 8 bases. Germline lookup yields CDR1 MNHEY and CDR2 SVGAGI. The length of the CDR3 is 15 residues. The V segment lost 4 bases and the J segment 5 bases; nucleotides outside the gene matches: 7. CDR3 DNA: TGTGCCAGCAGTTCCAGGGGGCGCGCGGACAATGAGCAGTTCTTC. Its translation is CASSSRGRADNEQFF.

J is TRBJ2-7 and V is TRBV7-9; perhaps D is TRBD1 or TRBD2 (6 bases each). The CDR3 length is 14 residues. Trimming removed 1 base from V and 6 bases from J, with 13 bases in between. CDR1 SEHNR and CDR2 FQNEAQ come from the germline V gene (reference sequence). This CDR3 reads CASSLDGGAGEQYF. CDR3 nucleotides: TGTGCCAGCAGCTTAGACGGGGGCGCGGGCGAGCAGTACTTC.

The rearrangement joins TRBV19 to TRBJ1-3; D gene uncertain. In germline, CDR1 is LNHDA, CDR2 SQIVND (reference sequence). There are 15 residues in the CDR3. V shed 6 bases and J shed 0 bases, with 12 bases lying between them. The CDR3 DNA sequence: TGTGCCAGTAGGGACGGTCGGCTCTCTGGAAACACCATATATTTT. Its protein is CASRDGRLSGNTIYF.

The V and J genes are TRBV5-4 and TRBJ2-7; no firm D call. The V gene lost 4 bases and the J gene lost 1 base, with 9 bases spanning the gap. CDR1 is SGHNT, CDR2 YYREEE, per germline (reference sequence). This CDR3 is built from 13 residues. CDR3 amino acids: CASSGQDSYEQYF. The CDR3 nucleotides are TGTGCCAGCAGCGGGCAGGATTCCTACGAGCAGTACTTC.

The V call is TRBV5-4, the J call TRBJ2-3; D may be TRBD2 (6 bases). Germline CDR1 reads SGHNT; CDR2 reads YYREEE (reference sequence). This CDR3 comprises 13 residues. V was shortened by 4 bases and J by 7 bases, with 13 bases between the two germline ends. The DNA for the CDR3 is TGTGCCAGCAGCGGCGGGATCGTCAATACGCAGTATTTT. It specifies CASSGGIVNTQYF.

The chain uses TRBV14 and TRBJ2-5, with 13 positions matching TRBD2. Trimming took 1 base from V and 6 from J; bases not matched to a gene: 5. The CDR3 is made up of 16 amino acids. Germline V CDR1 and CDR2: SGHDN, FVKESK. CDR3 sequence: CASSQGLAGGTKTQYF. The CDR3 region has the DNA TGTGCCAGCAGCCAAGGACTAGCGGGAGGAACGAAGACCCAGTACTTC.

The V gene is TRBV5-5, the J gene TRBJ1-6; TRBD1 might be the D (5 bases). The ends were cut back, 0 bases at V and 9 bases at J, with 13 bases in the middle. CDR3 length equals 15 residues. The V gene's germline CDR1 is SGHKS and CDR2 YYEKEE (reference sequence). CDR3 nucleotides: TGTGCCAGCAGCTTGGAGGTCAGGGCCACTTCACCCCTCCACTTT. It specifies CASSLEVRATSPLHF.

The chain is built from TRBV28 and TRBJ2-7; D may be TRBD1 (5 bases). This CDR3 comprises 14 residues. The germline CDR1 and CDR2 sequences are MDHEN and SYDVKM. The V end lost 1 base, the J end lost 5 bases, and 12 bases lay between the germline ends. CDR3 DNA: TGTGCCAGCAGTTTATCGTCAGGGTCCAACGAGCAGTACTTC. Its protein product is CASSLSSGSNEQYF.

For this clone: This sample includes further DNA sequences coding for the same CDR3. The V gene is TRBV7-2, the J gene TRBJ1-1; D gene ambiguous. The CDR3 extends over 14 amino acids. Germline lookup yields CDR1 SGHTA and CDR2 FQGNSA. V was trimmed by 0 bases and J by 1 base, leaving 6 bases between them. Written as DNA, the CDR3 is TGTGCCAGCAGCTTAGCGCTGGCGAACACTGAAGCTTTCTTT. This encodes CASSLALANTEAFF.

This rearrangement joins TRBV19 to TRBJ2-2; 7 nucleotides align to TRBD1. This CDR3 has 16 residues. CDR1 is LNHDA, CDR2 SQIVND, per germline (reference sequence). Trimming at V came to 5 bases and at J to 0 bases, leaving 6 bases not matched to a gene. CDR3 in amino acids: CASSSRTGTNTGELFF. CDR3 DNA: TGTGCCAGTAGTTCCCGGACAGGAACGAACACCGGGGAGCTGTTTTTT.

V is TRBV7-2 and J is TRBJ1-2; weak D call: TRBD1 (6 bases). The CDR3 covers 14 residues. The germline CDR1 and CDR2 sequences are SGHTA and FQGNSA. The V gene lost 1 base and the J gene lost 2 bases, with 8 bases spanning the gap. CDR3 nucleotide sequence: TGTGCCAGCAGCTTAGATACAGGGAACTATGGCTACACCTTC. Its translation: CASSLDTGNYGYTF. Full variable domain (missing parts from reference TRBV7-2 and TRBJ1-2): GAGVSQSPSNKVTEKGKDVELRCDPISGHTALYWYRQSLGQGLEFLIYFQGNSAPDKSGLPSDRFSAERTGGSVSTLTIQRTQQEDSAVYLCASSLDTGNYGYTFGSGTRLTVV.

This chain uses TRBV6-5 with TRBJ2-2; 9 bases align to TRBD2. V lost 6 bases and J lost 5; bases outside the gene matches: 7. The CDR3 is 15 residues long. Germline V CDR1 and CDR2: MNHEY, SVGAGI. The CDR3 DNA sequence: TGTGCCAGCAGCTCCCTTAGCGGGAGAACCGGGGAGCTGTTTTTT. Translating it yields CASSSLSGRTGELFF.

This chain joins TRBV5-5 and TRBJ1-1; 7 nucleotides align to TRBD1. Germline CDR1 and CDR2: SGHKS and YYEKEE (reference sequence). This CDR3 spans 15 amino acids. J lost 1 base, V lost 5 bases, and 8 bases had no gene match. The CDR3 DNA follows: TGTGCCAGCAGACTAGGGGGCAAGGGGAACACTGAAGCTTTCTTT. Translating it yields CASRLGGKGNTEAFF.

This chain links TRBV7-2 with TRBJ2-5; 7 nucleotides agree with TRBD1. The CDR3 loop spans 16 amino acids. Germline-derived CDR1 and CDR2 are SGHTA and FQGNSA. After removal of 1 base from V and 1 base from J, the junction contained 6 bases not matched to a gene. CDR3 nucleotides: TGTGCCAGCAGCTTAGGGACAGGAATCGGCCAAGAGACCCAGTACTTC. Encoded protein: CASSLGTGIGQETQYF.

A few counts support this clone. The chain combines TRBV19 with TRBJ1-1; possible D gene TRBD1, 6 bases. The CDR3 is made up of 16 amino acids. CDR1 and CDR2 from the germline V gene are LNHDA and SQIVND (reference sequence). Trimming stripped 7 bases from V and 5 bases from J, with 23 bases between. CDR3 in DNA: TGTGCCAGTACTCCCGCTTGGAGGGGGATCAGGACTGAAGCTTTCTTT. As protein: CASTPAWRGIRTEAFF.

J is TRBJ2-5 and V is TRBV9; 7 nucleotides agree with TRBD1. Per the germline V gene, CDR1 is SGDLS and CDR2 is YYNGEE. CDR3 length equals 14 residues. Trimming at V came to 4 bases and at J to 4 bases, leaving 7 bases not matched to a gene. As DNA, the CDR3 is TGTGCCAGCAGCCCCCGCGCAGGGGGAGAGACCCAGTACTTC. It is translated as CASSPRAGGETQYF.

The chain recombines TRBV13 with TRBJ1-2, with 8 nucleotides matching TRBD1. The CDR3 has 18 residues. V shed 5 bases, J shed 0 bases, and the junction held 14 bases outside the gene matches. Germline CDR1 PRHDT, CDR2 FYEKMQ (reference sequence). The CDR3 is CASSPMDRVWYPNYGYTF. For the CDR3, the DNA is TGTGCCAGCAGCCCAATGGACAGGGTTTGGTACCCTAACTATGGCTACACCTTC.